These 31 T cell receptor beta chains share one sample of origin, sequenced in a study of technical replicates of blood from a few donors. Measured with immunoSEQ multiplex PCR; TCRdb has only the in-frame clones, and not every one. The profile shows roughly 70,000 clones, approximately 96% of them singletons. The material sequenced was T cells isolated from PBMCs. The receptors here all came from a human donor in good health.

DNA of the CDR3: TGTGCCAGCAGCTACCGGGACAGCTATGGCTACACCTTC. It is translated as CASSYRDSYGYTF. The chain combines TRBV7-9 with TRBJ1-2, with 7 bases fitting TRBD1. Germline V CDR1 and CDR2: SEHNR, FQNEAQ (reference sequence). The CDR3 spans 13 residues. The ends lost 4 bases at V and 4 bases at J; junction bases unmatched: 3.

In this sample, this clone turned up a few times. The V call is TRBV30, the J call TRBJ1-1, with D unclear. Germline assignment: CDR1 GTSNPN and CDR2 SVGIG (reference sequence). Trimming took off 4 bases at V and 1 base at J, with 10 bases between the two ends. This CDR3 has 13 amino acids. This chain's CDR3 is CAWNNWANTEAFF. The CDR3 coding sequence is TGTGCCTGGAATAACTGGGCGAACACTGAAGCTTTCTTT.

The chain combines TRBV18 with TRBJ2-6; D gene uncertain. Germline V CDR1 and CDR2: KGHSH, LQKENI. Trimming removed 5 bases from V and 0 bases from J, with 14 bases in between. This CDR3 comprises 17 residues. The CDR3 sequence: CASSMGRLGSGANVLTF. In DNA form, the CDR3 reads TGTGCCAGCTCAATGGGTAGACTGGGCTCTGGGGCCAACGTCCTGACTTTC.

The chain couples TRBV2 to TRBJ2-5; D perhaps matches TRBD1 (6 bases). Between the trimmed V and J ends, which lost 7 bases and 1 base, there was a span of 13 bases. The CDR3 extends over 14 amino acids. Germline CDR1 reads SNHLY; CDR2 reads FYNNEI. CDR3 loop: CASNKQGVQETQYF. The CDR3, as DNA: TGTGCCAGCAATAAACAGGGCGTCCAAGAGACCCAGTACTTC.

This chain joins TRBV6-1 and TRBJ2-2; 8 bases are shared with TRBD1. The CDR3 runs 15 residues. J lost 7 bases, V lost 2 bases, and 6 bases had no gene match. The germline CDR1 and CDR2 sequences are MNHNS and SASEGT. The CDR3 spells CASSELTTGGGELFF. The CDR3 DNA sequence: TGTGCCAGCAGTGAACTGACTACAGGGGGCGGGGAGCTGTTTTTT.

The chain has TRBV11-2 and TRBJ2-7; 12 bases are shared with TRBD2. Germline CDR1 reads SGHAT; CDR2 reads FQNNGV. The V gene end was trimmed by 5 bases and the J gene end by 5 bases; junction bases not matched to a gene: 7. The CDR3 sequence is 15 residues long. The CDR3 DNA reads TGTGCCAGCAGCGGAGACTGGACTAGCGGGAACGAGCAGTACTTC. Translating it yields CASSGDWTSGNEQYF.

This rearrangement joins TRBV28 to TRBJ2-1; TRBD2 aligns across 10 bases. V was clipped by 6 bases and J by 3 bases; unmatched bases: 8. Germline V gives CDR1 MDHEN, CDR2 SYDVKM. The CDR3 contains 16 residues. The CDR3 loop reads CASSAVTSGIYNEQFF. In DNA, the CDR3 is TGTGCCAGCAGCGCCGTCACTAGCGGGATCTACAATGAGCAGTTCTTC. Full variable domain (outside the CDR3, taken from reference TRBV28 and TRBJ2-1): DVKVTQSSRYLVKRTGEKVFLECVQDMDHENMFWYRQDPGLGLRLIYFSYDVKMKEKGDIPEGYSVSREKKERFSLILESASTNQTSMYLCASSAVTSGIYNEQFFGPGTRLTVL.

V gene TRBV19 combines with J gene TRBJ2-7; possibly TRBD1 for D (7 bases). CDR3 length: 14 amino acids. With 8 bases removed from V and 6 bases from J, the gap between germline ends came to 20 bases. Germline loops: CDR1 LNHDA, CDR2 SQIVND (reference sequence). This chain's CDR3 is CASGRTGGISEQYF. In DNA, the CDR3 is TGTGCCAGTGGGAGGACAGGTGGGATCTCCGAGCAGTACTTC. The variable domain in full, completed from reference TRBV19 and TRBJ2-7, reads DGGITQSPKYLFRKEGQNVTLSCEQNLNHDAMYWYRQDPGQGLRLIYYSQIVNDFQKGDIAEGYSVSREKKESFPLTVTSAQKNPTAFYLCASGRTGGISEQYFGPGTRLTVT.

The V call is TRBV10-1, the J call TRBJ2-5, with D tentatively TRBD2 (7 bases). Trimming pared 2 bases from V and 7 bases from J, leaving 20 bases between. The CDR3 has 16 amino acids. Per germline, CDR1 WNHNN and CDR2 SYGVQD (reference sequence). As DNA, the CDR3 is TGCGCCAGCAGTGAGCCAATATTGAGGGGGGGAGTGACCCAGTACTTC. This codes for CASSEPILRGGVTQYF.

The chain employs TRBV5-1 and TRBJ1-2; maybe TRBD1 (5 bases). CDR3 length: 15 amino acids. The germline CDR1 and CDR2 sequences are SGHRS and YFSETQ. V shed 4 bases and J shed 1 base, with 14 bases lying between them. The CDR3 coding sequence is TGCGCCAGCAGCCCGGGGGGAGGAGATAACTATGGCTACACCTTC. It translates to CASSPGGGDNYGYTF.

This rearrangement joins TRBV9 to TRBJ2-1; 10 bases align to TRBD2. The CDR3 extends over 16 amino acids. Per the germline V gene, CDR1 is SGDLS and CDR2 is YYNGEE. Trimming removed 3 bases from V and 4 bases from J; junction bases left unmatched: 7. The CDR3 here is CASSASSGRDYNEQFF. The CDR3 bases are TGTGCCAGCAGCGCCTCCAGCGGGAGGGATTACAATGAGCAGTTCTTC.

V gene TRBV4-3 combines with J gene TRBJ2-7; no clear D gene. V was trimmed by 0 bases and J by 0 bases, leaving 9 bases between them. The CDR3 has 15 residues. In germline, CDR1 is LGHNA, CDR2 YSLEER. This CDR3 reads CASSQDPGFSYEQYF. Here the CDR3 DNA reads TGCGCCAGCAGCCAAGATCCAGGCTTCTCCTACGAGCAGTACTTC.

The chain combines TRBV5-1 with TRBJ1-2, with a possible D match to TRBD1 (5 bases). Trimming cost V 0 bases and J 4 bases, with 13 bases left between them. This CDR3 is 15 amino acids long. Germline-derived CDR1 and CDR2 are SGHRS and YFSETQ. Written as DNA, the CDR3 is TGCGCCAGCAGCTTGGACAGGACCCAAACCTATGGCTACACCTTC. Translation: CASSLDRTQTYGYTF.

The J gene is TRBJ2-7, the V gene TRBV7-6; weak D call: TRBD1 (6 bases). Per germline, CDR1 SGHVS and CDR2 FNYEAQ. This CDR3 spans 13 amino acids. Trimming removed 5 bases from V and 3 bases from J, with 11 bases in between. The DNA for the CDR3 is TGTGCCAGCAGCCCCCAGGACAGCTACGAGCAGTACTTC. Protein product: CASSPQDSYEQYF.

The chain joins TRBV6-6 to TRBJ2-7; D possibly corresponds to TRBD2 (7 bases). The germline V and J ends were trimmed by 7 bases and 3 bases, with 16 bases remaining between them. CDR3 size: 14 residues. The germline CDR1 and CDR2 sequences are MNHNY and SVGAGI (reference sequence). CDR3 in amino acids: CASTLQGGVYEQYF. CDR3 DNA: TGTGCCAGCACTCTACAAGGGGGGGTCTACGAGCAGTACTTC.

CDR3: CASSSGQGTDTQYF. The CDR3 nucleotides read TGCGCCAGCAGCTCGGGACAGGGGACAGATACGCAGTATTTT. The chain combines TRBV5-1 with TRBJ2-3, with 10 nucleotides matching TRBD1. The germline CDR1 and CDR2 sequences are SGHRS and YFSETQ. With V trimmed by 3 bases and J by 3 bases, 1 base remained unmatched. CDR3 length: 14 residues.

This chain links TRBV6-4 with TRBJ2-5, with TRBD2 matching over 8 bases. This CDR3 is built from 12 residues. Germline V lookup: CDR1 MRHNA, CDR2 SNTAGT. The ends lost 4 bases at V and 6 bases at J; junction bases unmatched: 1. In DNA form, the CDR3 reads TGTGCCAGCAGTGCGGGGGGGCAGACCCAGTACTTC. Translated: CASSAGGQTQYF.

The chain is built from TRBV5-1 and TRBJ1-2; 7 bases are shared with TRBD1. The CDR3 totals 15 residues. V lost 4 bases to trimming and J lost 7 bases; unmatched junction nucleotides: 13. The germline V gene encodes CDR1 SGHRS and CDR2 YFSETQ. CDR3 residues: CASSLDLTGLGGYTF. The CDR3 DNA sequence: TGCGCCAGCAGCCTCGACCTGACAGGGTTGGGTGGCTACACCTTC.

CDR3 nucleotides: TGTGCCAGTAGCACGGACGGACTAAATCAGCCCCAGCATTTT. Translated, it gives CASSTDGLNQPQHF. The chain joins TRBV19 to TRBJ1-5, with unresolved D. This CDR3 has 14 residues. Between the trimmed V and J ends, which lost 6 bases and 4 bases, there was a span of 13 bases. The germline V gene encodes CDR1 LNHDA and CDR2 SQIVND (reference sequence).

V is TRBV10-3 and J is TRBJ1-5; tentatively, D is TRBD1 (5 bases). Germline-derived CDR1 and CDR2 are ENHRY and SYGVKD. The CDR3 contains 14 residues. Trimming left V 10 bases short and J 3 bases short, with 16 bases between. In DNA, the CDR3 is TGTGCCACGGGGGAGGGGCGAGTCAATCAGCCCCAGCATTTT. Translating gives CATGEGRVNQPQHF.

This chain connects TRBV9 to TRBJ2-2, with D possibly being TRBD2 (5 bases). The length of the CDR3 is 12 residues. CDR1 and CDR2 (germline): SGDLS, YYNGEE. V lost 0 bases and J 8 bases, leaving 5 bases between the germline ends. CDR3 in DNA: TGTGCCAGCAGCGTAGCGGGGGGGGAGCTGTTTTTT. It is translated as CASSVAGGELFF.

The chain recombines TRBV19 with TRBJ2-7; the match to TRBD1 covers 7 bases. CDR1 LNHDA and CDR2 SQIVND come from the germline V gene (reference sequence). With 6 bases clipped from V and 3 bases from J, the junction kept 5 bases outside the gene matches. CDR3 size: 13 residues. This chain's CDR3 is CASRQGTLYEQYF. DNA of the CDR3: TGTGCCAGTAGACAGGGGACGCTCTACGAGCAGTACTTC.

The chain employs TRBV20-1 and TRBJ1-5, with a tentative D call TRBD1 (6 bases). Germline V gene lookup returns CDR1 DFQATT and CDR2 SNEGSKA (reference sequence). The CDR3 runs 11 residues. V lost 5 bases to trimming and J lost 7 bases, with 9 bases between them. The CDR3 DNA reads TGCAGTGCTCAGAGGGGGCAGCCCCAGCATTTT. This gives the protein CSAQRGQPQHF.

The chain joins TRBV20-1 to TRBJ2-7; no definite D call. Germline V lookup: CDR1 DFQATT, CDR2 SNEGSKA (reference sequence). This CDR3 is built from 11 residues. Trimming cost V 5 bases and J 3 bases, with 8 bases left between them. CDR3 bases: TGCAGTGCTTCCACGAGCTACGAGCAGTACTTC. It specifies CSASTSYEQYF.

This chain connects TRBV30 to TRBJ1-5; the match to TRBD1 covers 9 bases. Per germline, CDR1 GTSNPN and CDR2 SVGIG (reference sequence). This CDR3 spans 13 amino acids. J lost 6 bases, V lost 3 bases, and 3 bases had no gene match. CDR3: CAWRAQGAQPQHF. The CDR3 DNA is TGTGCCTGGAGGGCACAGGGGGCTCAGCCCCAGCATTTT.

This rearrangement joins TRBV7-9 to TRBJ2-7; possibly TRBD2 for D (5 bases). V was shortened by 1 base and J by 5 bases, with 9 bases between the two germline ends. CDR3 size: 13 residues. Germline V gene data show CDR1 as SEHNR and CDR2 as FQNEAQ (reference sequence). The CDR3 loop reads CASSLGSGDEQYF. CDR3 nucleotides: TGTGCCAGCAGCTTAGGTTCCGGGGACGAGCAGTACTTC.

The CDR3 protein is CASSSRDRAHEQYF. The CDR3 DNA reads as TGTGCCAGCAGCTCCCGGGACAGGGCCCACGAGCAGTACTTC. This chain connects TRBV7-3 to TRBJ2-7; the match to TRBD1 covers 9 bases. This CDR3 has 14 amino acids. After removal of 4 bases from V and 5 bases from J, the junction contained 6 bases not matched to a gene. Germline V gene data show CDR1 as SGHTA and CDR2 as FQGTGA. Together with reference TRBV7-3 and TRBJ2-7, the CDR3 gives the full variable domain: GAGVSQTPSNKVTEKGKYVELRCDPISGHTALYWYRQSLGQGPEFLIYFQGTGAADDSGLPNDRFFAVRPEGSVSTLKIQRTERGDSAVYLCASSSRDRAHEQYFGPGTRLTVT.

J is TRBJ1-2 and V is TRBV9; D call uncertain. Trimming stripped 0 bases from V and 4 bases from J, with 10 bases between. Germline-derived CDR1 and CDR2 are SGDLS and YYNGEE. The CDR3 runs to 14 residues. The CDR3 region is CASSVDSVTYGYTF. The DNA for the CDR3 is TGTGCCAGCAGCGTAGACAGTGTAACCTATGGCTACACCTTC.

The chain is built from TRBV9 and TRBJ2-7, with a tentative D call TRBD2 (7 bases). This CDR3 has 15 residues. Germline CDR1 is SGDLS and CDR2 is YYNGEE. Trimming removed 4 bases from V and 3 bases from J, with 17 bases in between. The CDR3 DNA reads as TGTGCCAGCAGCCAATCCCGGGGGGCAAACTACGAGCAGTACTTC. Protein sequence: CASSQSRGANYEQYF.

V and J are TRBV19 and TRBJ2-7; D perhaps matches TRBD2 (6 bases). This CDR3 has 14 residues. Germline lookup yields CDR1 LNHDA and CDR2 SQIVND (reference sequence). V was pared by 3 bases and J by 2 bases, with 11 bases between. CDR3 sequence: CASSMGGTAYEQYF. CDR3 bases: TGTGCCAGTAGTATGGGCGGGACGGCCTACGAGCAGTACTTC.

V usage is TRBV5-1 and J usage is TRBJ1-2; no clear D. V shed 0 bases and J shed 2 bases, with 5 bases lying between them. The CDR3 runs 13 residues. CDR1 and CDR2 (germline): SGHRS, YFSETQ. Here the CDR3 reads CASSLEANYGYTF. CDR3 coding DNA: TGCGCCAGCAGCTTGGAAGCCAACTATGGCTACACCTTC.